The clone carrying this TCR beta chain was detected a few times. No antigen is known for it. V lost 2 bases, J lost 8 bases, and 13 bases lay in between. The CDR3 is 13 amino acids. The PCR contained 60 Vbeta and 13 Jbeta primers. Method: immunoSEQ multiplex PCR; TCRdb's copy keeps in-frame clones and lacks some. There are 100,000 to 150,000 clones in the sample; around 77% occur only once, and about 1% lies in the top ten. The record originates from a study of cytomegalovirus exposure and HLA in healthy donors. Overall study: The Caucasian-associated ancestry cluster contained 81% of the 300 to 400 genotyped donors.

Points from the study as a whole: The study reported that TCR beta sequences accurately predicted HLA-A and HLA-B alleles in most subjects. Later genetic work tied a missense DCLRE1C variant to beta-chain V and J trimming.

The sample was PBMCs. This TCR was recovered from a woman aged 60 to 75 in good health and CMV-seronegative. The gene calls are TRBV5-3 and TRBJ1-2, with D perhaps TRBD1 (5 bases). TRBV5-3 is annotated as an ORF whose role is uncertain. In DNA form, the CDR3 reads TGTGCCAGAAGCTTCCGGGCCTCAGGGGGCTACACCTTC. Protein: CARSFRASGGYTF.